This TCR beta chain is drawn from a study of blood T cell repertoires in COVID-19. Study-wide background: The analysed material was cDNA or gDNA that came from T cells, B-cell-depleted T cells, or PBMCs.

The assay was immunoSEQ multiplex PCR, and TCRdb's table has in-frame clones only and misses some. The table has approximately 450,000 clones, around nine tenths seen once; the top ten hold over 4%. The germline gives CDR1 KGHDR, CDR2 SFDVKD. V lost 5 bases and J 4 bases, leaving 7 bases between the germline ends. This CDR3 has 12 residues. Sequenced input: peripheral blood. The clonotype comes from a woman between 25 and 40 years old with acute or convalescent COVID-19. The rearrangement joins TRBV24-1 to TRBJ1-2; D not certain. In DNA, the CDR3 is TGTGCCACCAGTGTTCCGGGCTATGGCTACACCTTC. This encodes CATSVPGYGYTF.